There are many counts of the clone carrying this T cell receptor (beta chain). Trimming removed 3 bases at V and 2 bases at J, with 14 bases between. CDR3 length: 15 residues. Germline CDR1 reads MRHNA; CDR2 reads SNTAGT. The time point: newly diagnosed GD, antithyroid drugs for less than 3 months. Isolated PBMC RNA provided the starting material for the TCR library. This entry belongs to a study of regulatory T cells in long-lasting Graves disease. To make TCR beta libraries, researchers used iRepertoire HTBI primers and Arm-PCR of CDR3 regions. TCRdb reprocessed the multiplex PCR reads via MiXCR and lists one record per CDR3 protein. The repertoire has about 400,000 distinct CDR3 sequences, about a sixth of them found once; the top ten carry 20%. The same data also contributed to another study, on T cells in Graves' hyperthyroidism and ophthalmopathy.

The receptor was isolated from a woman under 30 with Graves disease. This chain links TRBV6-4 with TRBJ2-7; D is perhaps TRBD2 (6 bases). The sample here was peripheral blood mononuclear cells (PBMCs), taken at new diagnosis, from a patient treated with antithyroid drugs. CDR3 in DNA: TGTGCCAGCAGTGAGAATGCGGGGTCGCCCTACGAGCAGTACTTC. Residues: CASSENAGSPYEQYF.